The subject of this entry is one T cell receptor (beta chain). The antigen is not known. Together with a sample-barcoded 5' primer, a J-beta primer mix was included in a second PCR lasting about 7 to 11 cycles. Tags on each cDNA molecule came from a template-switch adaptor with 12 random nucleotides. TCRdb re-derived calls from the 5' RACE reads in MiXCR, one entry per CDR3 protein. Of fewer than 1,000,000 distinct CDR3 sequences listed, roughly 44% are singletons. This sample is drawn from a study of blood T cells in healthy people across ages. Study-level information: There was about one barcoded beta molecule captured by template switching per two T cells.

The ends were cut back, 1 base at V and 5 bases at J, with 24 bases in the middle. The CDR3 contains 17 residues. The germline V gene has CDR1 DFQATT and CDR2 SNEGSKA (reference sequence). Overall study findings and caveats: Unknown CMV status may confound age-related changes in expanded clones.

Material for sequencing was blood. J is TRBJ2-7 and V is TRBV20-1; D perhaps matches TRBD2 (7 bases). The clonotype was recovered from a man between 60 and 75 years old in good health. In nucleotides, the CDR3 is TGCAGTGCTAGAGGGGCCGTATGGGGGGGCGAGGAAAACGAGCAGTACTTC. Residues: CSARGAVWGGEENEQYF.